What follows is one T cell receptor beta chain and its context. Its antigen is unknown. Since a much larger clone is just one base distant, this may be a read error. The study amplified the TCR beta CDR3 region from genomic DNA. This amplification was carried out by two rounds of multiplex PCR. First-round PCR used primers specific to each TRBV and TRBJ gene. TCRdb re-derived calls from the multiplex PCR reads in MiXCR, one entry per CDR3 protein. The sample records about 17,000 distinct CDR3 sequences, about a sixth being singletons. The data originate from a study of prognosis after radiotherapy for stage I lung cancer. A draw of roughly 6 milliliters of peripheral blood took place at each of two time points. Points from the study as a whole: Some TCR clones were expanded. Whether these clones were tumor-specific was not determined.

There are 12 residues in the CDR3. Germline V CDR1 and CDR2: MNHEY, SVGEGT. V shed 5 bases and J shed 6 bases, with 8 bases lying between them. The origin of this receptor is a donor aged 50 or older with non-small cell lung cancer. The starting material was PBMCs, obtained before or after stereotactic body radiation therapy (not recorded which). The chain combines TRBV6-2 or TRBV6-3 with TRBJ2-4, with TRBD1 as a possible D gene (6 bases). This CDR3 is CASSLRGNIQYF. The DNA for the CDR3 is TGTGCCAGCAGTCTCAGGGGAAACATTCAGTACTTC.